This T cell receptor (beta chain) was recorded in a study of blood T cell repertoires in COVID-19 (dated by TCRdb to about 2020). About the investigation overall: Samples covering the acute and convalescent phases of COVID-19 were provided by collaborators in the United States, Italy and Spain. Where available, HLA class I and class II types were taken from metadata supplied by the sample provider and were not determined by assay-based typing. The material from the prospective study consisted of cDNA or gDNA derived from T cells, B-cell-depleted T cells, or PBMCs. The samples were drawn from two sources: the first 160 participants of the ongoing ImmuneRACE study, and some 1,300 subjects contributed by 6 global collaborators. A de-identified subject ID, COVID-19 status, age in years and sex were almost always included in the sample metadata. Subjects who had been exposed to COVID-19, were actively infected with it, or had recovered from it provided the deeply sampled blood TCRbeta repertoires that made up the dataset. The repertoires were released in a freely available public database intended as a resource for research on the immune response to SARS-CoV-2.

CDR1 and CDR2 (SEHNR, FQNEAQ) derive from the germline V gene (reference sequence). Counted from cysteine to phenylalanine, this CDR3 has 15 amino acids. Just CDR3 DNA is preserved here, 45 bases in frame from base 1. The junction shows trimming of 7 bases on V and 7 bases on J, and the gene matches do not reach 13 bases of it. Samples from volunteer blood donors who had recovered from COVID-19 were contributed by a second Seattle source. Collaborating institutions collected whole blood in K2EDTA tubes following their own protocols. For TCRbeta analysis, collaborators shipped samples as frozen whole blood, isolated PBMCs, or DNA extracted from either of those sample types. The research as a whole found: Clinical and demographic metadata were provided uncurated, with the amount varying by source and participant.

TCRbeta CDR3 regions were amplified from genomic DNA using the immunoSEQ Assay, a bias-controlled multiplex PCR. In the authors' own workflow: Nucleated cell counts per sample were estimated from amplification of reference gene primers within the assay. To quantify the absolute abundance of each unique TCRbeta CDR3 rearrangement, sequence reads were collapsed and filtered. For each sample, productive Simpson clonality was calculated as the square root of Simpson's diversity index over productive rearrangements. The clones in this table, taken by TCRdb from immuneACCESS, are in-frame only. Not every clone is retained; where verified, under half of the shortfall comes from an unresolved V gene, and the cause of the rest is unknown. The V and J calls and clone size were taken over from that table, and D and trimming were inferred from the DNA. The sample yields 220,000 or so clones; roughly four fifths were counted once. Roughly 3% of the sample comes from the top ten.

This clone was observed a single time. The antigen this receptor binds is unknown. No much larger clone is present one base from it, and per-base qualities are unavailable. Specimen: peripheral blood. This sequence originates from a woman in her twenties or thirties who had recovered from COVID-19. Recombination connected TRBV7-9 to TRBJ2-1; 7 of the junction bases match TRBD2. The nucleotide sequence is given as TGTGCCAGCATTCCCATCTGGCGGGAGCGGAATGAGCAGTTCTTC. Its translation reads: CASIPIWRERNEQFF.